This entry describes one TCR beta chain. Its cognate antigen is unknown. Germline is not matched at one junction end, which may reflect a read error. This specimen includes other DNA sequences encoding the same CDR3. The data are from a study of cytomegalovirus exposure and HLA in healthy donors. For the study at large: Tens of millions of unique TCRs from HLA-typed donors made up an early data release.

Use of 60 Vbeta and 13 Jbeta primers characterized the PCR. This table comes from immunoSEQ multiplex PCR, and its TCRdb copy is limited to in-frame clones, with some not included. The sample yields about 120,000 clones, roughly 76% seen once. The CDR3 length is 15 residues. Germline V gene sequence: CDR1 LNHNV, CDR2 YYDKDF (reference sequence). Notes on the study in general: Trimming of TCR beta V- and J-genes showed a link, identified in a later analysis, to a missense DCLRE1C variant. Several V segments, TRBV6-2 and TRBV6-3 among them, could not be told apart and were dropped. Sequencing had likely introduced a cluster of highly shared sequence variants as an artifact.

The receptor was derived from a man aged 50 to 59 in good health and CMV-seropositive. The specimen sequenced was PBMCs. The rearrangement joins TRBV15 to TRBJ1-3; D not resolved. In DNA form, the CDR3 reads TGCGCCACCAGCTCTCACTCCGTTGAGGGAAACACCATATATTTT. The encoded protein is CATSSHSVEGNTIYF.